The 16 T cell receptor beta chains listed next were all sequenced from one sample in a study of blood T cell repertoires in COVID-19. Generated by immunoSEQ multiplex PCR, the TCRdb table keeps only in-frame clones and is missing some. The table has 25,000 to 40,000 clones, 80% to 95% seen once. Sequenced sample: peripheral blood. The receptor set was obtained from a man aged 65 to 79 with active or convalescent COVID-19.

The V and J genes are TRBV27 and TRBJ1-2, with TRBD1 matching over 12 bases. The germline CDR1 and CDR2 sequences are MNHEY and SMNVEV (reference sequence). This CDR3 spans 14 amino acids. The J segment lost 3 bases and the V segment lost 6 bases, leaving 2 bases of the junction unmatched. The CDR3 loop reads CASRGQGAYYGYTF. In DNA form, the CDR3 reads TGTGCCAGCAGGGGACAGGGGGCTTACTATGGCTACACCTTC.

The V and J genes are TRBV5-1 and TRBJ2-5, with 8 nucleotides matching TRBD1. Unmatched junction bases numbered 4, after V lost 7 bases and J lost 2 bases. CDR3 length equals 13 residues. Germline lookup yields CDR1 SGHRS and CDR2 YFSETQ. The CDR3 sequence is CASSGQGQETQYF. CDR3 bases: TGCGCCAGCTCAGGACAGGGTCAAGAGACCCAGTACTTC. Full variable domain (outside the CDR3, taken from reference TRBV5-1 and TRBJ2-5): KAGVTQTPRYLIKTRGQQVTLSCSPISGHRSVSWYQQTPGQGLQFLFEYFSETQRNKGNFPGRFSGRQFSNSRSEMNVSTLELGDSALYLCASSGQGQETQYFGPGTRLLVL.

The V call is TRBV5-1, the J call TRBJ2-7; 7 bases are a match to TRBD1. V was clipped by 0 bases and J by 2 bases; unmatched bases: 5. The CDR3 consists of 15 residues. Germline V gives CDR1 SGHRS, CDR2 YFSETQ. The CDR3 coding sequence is TGCGCCAGCAGCTTGGTCGGCAGGGGGACCTACGAGCAGTACTTC. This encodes CASSLVGRGTYEQYF.

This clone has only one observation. CDR3 DNA sequence: TGTGCCAGTAGTGACAGGGCTCGGGACACTGAAGCTTTCTTT. Protein sequence: CASSDRARDTEAFF. The chain carries TRBV19 and TRBJ1-1, with 7 bases that match TRBD1. Germline V CDR1 and CDR2: LNHDA, SQIVND (reference sequence). CDR3 length equals 14 residues. V gave up 5 bases and J gave up 3 bases; unmatched junction bases: 6.

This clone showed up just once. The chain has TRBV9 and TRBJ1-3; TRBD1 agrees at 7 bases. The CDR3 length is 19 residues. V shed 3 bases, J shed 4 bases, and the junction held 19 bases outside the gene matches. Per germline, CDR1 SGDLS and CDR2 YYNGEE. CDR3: CASSASLIVEGAKGNTIYF. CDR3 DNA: TGTGCCAGCAGCGCTAGTCTTATAGTTGAGGGGGCAAAGGGAAACACCATATATTTT.

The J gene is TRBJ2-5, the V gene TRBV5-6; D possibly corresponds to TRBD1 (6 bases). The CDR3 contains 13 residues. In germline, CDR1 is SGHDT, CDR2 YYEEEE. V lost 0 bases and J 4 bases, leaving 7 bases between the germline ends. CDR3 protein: CASSLDRAETQYF. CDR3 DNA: TGTGCCAGCAGCTTGGACAGGGCAGAGACCCAGTACTTC.

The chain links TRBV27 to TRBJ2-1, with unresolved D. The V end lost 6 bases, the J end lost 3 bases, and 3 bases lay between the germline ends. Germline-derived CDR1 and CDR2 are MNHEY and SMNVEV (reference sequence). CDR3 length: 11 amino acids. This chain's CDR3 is CASSYYNEQFF. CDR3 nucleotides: TGTGCCAGCAGCTACTACAATGAGCAGTTCTTC.

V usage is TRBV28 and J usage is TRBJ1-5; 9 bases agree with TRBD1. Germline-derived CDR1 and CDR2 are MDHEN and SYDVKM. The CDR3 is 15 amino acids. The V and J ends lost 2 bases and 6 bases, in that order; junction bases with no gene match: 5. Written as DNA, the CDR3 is TGTGCCAGCAGTTTACCGGGACAGGGTGGTCAGCCCCAGCATTTT. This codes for CASSLPGQGGQPQHF.

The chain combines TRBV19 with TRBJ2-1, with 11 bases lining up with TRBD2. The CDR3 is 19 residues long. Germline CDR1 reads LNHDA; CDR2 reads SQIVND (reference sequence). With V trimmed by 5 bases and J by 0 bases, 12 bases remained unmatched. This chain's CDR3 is CASSGASGGTARSYNEQFF. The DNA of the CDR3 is TGTGCCAGTAGTGGAGCTAGCGGGGGGACCGCCCGCTCCTACAATGAGCAGTTCTTC.

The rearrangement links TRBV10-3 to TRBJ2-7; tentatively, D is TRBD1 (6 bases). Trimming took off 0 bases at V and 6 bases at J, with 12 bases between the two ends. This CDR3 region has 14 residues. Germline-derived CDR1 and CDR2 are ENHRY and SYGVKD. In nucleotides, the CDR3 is TGTGCCATCAGTGAGTCGGACAGTTGGGGCGAGCAGTACTTC. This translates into CAISESDSWGEQYF.

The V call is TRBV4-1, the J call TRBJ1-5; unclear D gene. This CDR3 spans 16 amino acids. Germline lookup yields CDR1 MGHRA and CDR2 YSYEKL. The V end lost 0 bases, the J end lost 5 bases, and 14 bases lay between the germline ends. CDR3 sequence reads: CASSQDSQWFYQPQHF. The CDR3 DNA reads TGCGCCAGCAGCCAAGATTCTCAGTGGTTTTATCAGCCCCAGCATTTT.

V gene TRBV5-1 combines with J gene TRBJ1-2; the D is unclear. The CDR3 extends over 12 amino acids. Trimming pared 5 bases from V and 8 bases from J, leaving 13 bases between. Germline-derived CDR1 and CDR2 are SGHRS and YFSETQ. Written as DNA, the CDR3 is TGCGCCAGCAGTTCGGGGTCGCGGGGCTACACCTTC. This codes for CASSSGSRGYTF. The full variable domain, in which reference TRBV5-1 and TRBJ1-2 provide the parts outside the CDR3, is KAGVTQTPRYLIKTRGQQVTLSCSPISGHRSVSWYQQTPGQGLQFLFEYFSETQRNKGNFPGRFSGRQFSNSRSEMNVSTLELGDSALYLCASSSGSRGYTFGSGTRLTVV.

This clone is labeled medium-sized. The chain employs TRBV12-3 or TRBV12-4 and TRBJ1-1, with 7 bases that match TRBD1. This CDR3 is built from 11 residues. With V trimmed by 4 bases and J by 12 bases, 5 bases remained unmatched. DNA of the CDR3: TGTGCCAGCAGTTCCTGGACAGGTACTTTCTTT. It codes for CASSSWTGTFF.

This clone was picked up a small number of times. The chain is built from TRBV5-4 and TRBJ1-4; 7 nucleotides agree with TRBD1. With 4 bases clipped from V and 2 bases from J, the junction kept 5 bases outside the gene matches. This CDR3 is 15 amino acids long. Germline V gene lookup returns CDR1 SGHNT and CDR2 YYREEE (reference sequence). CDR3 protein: CASSIGQVTNEKLFF. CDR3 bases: TGTGCCAGCAGCATAGGACAGGTGACTAATGAAAAACTGTTTTTT.

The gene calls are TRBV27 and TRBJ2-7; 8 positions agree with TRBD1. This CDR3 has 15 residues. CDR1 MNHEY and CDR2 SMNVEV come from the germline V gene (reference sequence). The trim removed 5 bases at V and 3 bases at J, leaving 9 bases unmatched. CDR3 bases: TGTGCCAGCAGTGTTGGACAGGGAAGGCTCTACGAGCAGTACTTC. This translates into CASSVGQGRLYEQYF.

The DNA of the CDR3 is TGTGCCAGCAGGCCTTGGACAGCTTCGAACACTGAAGCTTTCTTT. It is translated as CASRPWTASNTEAFF. The chain is built from TRBV7-2 and TRBJ1-1, with TRBD1 as a possible D gene (6 bases). CDR1 and CDR2 (germline): SGHTA, FQGNSA. The CDR3 length is 15 residues. V was pared by 6 bases and J by 1 base, with 15 bases between.